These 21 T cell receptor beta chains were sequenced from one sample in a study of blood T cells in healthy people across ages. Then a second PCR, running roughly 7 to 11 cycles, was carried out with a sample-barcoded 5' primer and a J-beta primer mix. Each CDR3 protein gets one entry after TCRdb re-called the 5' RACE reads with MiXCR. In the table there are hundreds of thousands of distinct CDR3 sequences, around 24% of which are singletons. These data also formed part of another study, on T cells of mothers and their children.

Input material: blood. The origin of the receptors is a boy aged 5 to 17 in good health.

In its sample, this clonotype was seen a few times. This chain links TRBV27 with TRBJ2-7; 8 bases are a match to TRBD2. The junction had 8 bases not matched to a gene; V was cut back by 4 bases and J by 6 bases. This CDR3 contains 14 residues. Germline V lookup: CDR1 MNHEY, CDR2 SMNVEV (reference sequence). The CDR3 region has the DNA TGTGCCAGCAGTTACACTAGCGGAGCCCCCGAGCAGTACTTC. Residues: CASSYTSGAPEQYF.

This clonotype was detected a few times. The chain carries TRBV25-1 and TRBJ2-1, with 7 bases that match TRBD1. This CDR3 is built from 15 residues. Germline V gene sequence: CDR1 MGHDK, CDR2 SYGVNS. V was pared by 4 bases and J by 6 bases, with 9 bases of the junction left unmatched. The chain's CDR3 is CASSAHRQGGNEQFF. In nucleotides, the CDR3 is TGTGCCAGCAGTGCCCACCGACAGGGCGGCAATGAGCAGTTCTTC. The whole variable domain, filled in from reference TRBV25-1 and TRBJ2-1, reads EADIYQTPRYLVIGTGKKITLECSQTMGHDKMYWYQQDPGMELHLIHYSYGVNSTEKGDLSSESTVSRIRTEHFPLTLESARPSHTSQYLCASSAHRQGGNEQFFGPGTRLTVL.

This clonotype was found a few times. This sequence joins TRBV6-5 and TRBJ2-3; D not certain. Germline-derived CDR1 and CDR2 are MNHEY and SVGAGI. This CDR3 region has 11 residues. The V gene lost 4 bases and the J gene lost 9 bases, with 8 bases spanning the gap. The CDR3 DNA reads TGTGCCAGCAGTTTAGCCTCAACGCAGTATTTT. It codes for CASSLASTQYF.

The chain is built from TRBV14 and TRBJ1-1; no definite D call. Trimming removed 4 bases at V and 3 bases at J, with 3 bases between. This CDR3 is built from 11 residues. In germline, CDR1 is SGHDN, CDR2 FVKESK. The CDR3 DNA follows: TGTGCCAGCAGCCCCTACACTGAAGCTTTCTTT. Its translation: CASSPYTEAFF.

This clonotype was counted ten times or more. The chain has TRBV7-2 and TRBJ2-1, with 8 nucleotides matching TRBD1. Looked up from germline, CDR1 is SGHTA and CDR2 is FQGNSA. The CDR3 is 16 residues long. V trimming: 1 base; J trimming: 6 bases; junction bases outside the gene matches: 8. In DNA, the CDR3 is TGTGCCAGCAGCTTAGAAGGCAGGGGGCCGGTCAATGAGCAGTTCTTC. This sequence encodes CASSLEGRGPVNEQFF. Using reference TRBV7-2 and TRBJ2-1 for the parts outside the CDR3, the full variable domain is GAGVSQSPSNKVTEKGKDVELRCDPISGHTALYWYRQSLGQGLEFLIYFQGNSAPDKSGLPSDRFSAERTGGSVSTLTIQRTQQEDSAVYLCASSLEGRGPVNEQFFGPGTRLTVL.

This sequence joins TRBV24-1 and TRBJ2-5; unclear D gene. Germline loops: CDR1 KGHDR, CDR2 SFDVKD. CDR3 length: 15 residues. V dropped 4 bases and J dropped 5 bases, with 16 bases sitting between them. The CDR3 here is CATSEVGRPEETQYF. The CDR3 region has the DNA TGTGCCACCAGTGAGGTGGGCCGACCCGAGGAGACCCAGTACTTC.

CDR3 residues: CATRGGFNEQFF. CDR3 DNA: TGTGCCACCCGGGGAGGGTTCAATGAGCAGTTCTTC. The chain has TRBV12-3 or TRBV12-4 and TRBJ2-5; 7 bases are a match to TRBD2. The assigned J gene may be wrong: the sequence end matches TRBJ2-1 better. This CDR3 comprises 12 residues.

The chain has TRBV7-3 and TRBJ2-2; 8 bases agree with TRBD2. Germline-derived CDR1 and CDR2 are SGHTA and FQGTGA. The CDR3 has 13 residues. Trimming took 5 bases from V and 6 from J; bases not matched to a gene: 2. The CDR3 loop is CASSISGAGELFF. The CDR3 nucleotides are TGTGCCAGCAGCATTAGCGGGGCCGGGGAGCTGTTTTTT. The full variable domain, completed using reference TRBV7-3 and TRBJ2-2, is GAGVSQTPSNKVTEKGKYVELRCDPISGHTALYWYRQSLGQGPEFLIYFQGTGAADDSGLPNDRFFAVRPEGSVSTLKIQRTERGDSAVYLCASSISGAGELFFGEGSRLTVL.

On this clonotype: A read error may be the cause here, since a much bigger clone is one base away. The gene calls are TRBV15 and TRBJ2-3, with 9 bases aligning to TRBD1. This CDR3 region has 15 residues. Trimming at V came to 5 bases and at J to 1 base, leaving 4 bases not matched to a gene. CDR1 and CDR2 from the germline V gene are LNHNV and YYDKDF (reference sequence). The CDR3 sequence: CATSPRTGGTDTQYF. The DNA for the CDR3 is TGTGCCACCAGCCCCCGGACAGGGGGCACAGATACGCAGTATTTT.

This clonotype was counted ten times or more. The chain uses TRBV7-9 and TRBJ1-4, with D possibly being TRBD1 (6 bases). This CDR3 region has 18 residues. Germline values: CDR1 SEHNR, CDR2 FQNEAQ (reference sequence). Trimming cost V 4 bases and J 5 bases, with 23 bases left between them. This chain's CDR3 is CASSWRHLGTPQNEKLFF. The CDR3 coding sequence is TGTGCCAGCAGCTGGAGGCATCTAGGGACACCTCAAAATGAAAAACTGTTTTTT. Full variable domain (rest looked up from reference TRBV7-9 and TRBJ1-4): DTGVSQNPRHKITKRGQNVTFRCDPISEHNRLYWYRQTLGQGPEFLTYFQNEAQLEKSRLLSDRFSAERPKGSFSTLEIQRTEQGDSAMYLCASSWRHLGTPQNEKLFFGSGTQLSVL.

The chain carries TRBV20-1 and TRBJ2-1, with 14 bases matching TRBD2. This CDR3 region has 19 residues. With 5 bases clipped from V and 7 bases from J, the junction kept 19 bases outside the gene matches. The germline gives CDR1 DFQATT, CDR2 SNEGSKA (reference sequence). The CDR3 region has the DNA TGCAGTGCTTCAGATGGACCGGGACTAGCGGGAGTATTTTGGAATGAGCAGTTCTTC. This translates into CSASDGPGLAGVFWNEQFF.

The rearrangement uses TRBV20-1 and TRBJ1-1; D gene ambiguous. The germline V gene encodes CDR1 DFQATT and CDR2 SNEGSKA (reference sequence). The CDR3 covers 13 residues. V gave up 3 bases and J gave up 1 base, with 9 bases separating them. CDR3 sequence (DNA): TGCAGTGCTAGGTCTTCCAGGAACACTGAAGCTTTCTTT. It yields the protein CSARSSRNTEAFF.

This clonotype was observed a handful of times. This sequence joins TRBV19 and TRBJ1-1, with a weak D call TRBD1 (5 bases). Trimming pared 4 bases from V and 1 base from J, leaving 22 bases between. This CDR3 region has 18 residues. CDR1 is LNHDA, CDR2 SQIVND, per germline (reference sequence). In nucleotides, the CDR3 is TGTGCCAGTAGTAGCTTACCCGGGACGGTCCCCACGAACACTGAAGCTTTCTTT. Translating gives CASSSLPGTVPTNTEAFF. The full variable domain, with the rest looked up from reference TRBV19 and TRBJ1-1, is DGGITQSPKYLFRKEGQNVTLSCEQNLNHDAMYWYRQDPGQGLRLIYYSQIVNDFQKGDIAEGYSVSREKKESFPLTVTSAQKNPTAFYLCASSSLPGTVPTNTEAFFGQGTRLTVV.

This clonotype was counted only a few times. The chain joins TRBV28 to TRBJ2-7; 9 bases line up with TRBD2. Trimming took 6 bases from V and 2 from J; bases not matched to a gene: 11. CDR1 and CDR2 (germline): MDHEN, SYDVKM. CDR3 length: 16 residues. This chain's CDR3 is CASSPLGAGGAYEQYF. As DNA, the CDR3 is TGTGCCAGCAGCCCTCTGGGAGCGGGGGGAGCCTACGAGCAGTACTTC.

In nucleotides, the CDR3 is TGTGCCAGCAGTTTTGGGGGAATCTACAATGAGCAGTTCTTC. As protein: CASSFGGIYNEQFF. The chain is built from TRBV28 and TRBJ2-1; the D call may be TRBD1 or TRBD2 (5 bases each). The CDR3 has 14 residues. The germline CDR1 and CDR2 sequences are MDHEN and SYDVKM. The germline V and J ends were trimmed by 3 bases and 3 bases, with 9 bases remaining between them.

The CDR3 sequence is CASSLLQAGVLNTGELFF. Here the CDR3 DNA reads TGTGCCAGCAGCTTACTGCAAGCGGGGGTTCTGAACACCGGGGAGCTGTTTTTT. The J gene is TRBJ2-2, the V gene TRBV7-2; 8 bases are shared with TRBD2. V was clipped by 2 bases and J by 1 base; unmatched bases: 9. This CDR3 has 18 residues. CDR1 and CDR2 (germline): SGHTA, FQGNSA. Complete variable domain (other parts from reference TRBV7-2 and TRBJ2-2): GAGVSQSPSNKVTEKGKDVELRCDPISGHTALYWYRQSLGQGLEFLIYFQGNSAPDKSGLPSDRFSAERTGGSVSTLTIQRTQQEDSAVYLCASSLLQAGVLNTGELFFGEGSRLTVL.

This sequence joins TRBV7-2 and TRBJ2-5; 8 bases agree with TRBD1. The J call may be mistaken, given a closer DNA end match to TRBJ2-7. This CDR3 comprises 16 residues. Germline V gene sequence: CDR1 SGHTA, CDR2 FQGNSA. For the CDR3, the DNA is TGTGCCAGCAGCATCGACAGGGGATCGGCCTCCTACGAGCAGTACTTC. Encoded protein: CASSIDRGSASYEQYF.

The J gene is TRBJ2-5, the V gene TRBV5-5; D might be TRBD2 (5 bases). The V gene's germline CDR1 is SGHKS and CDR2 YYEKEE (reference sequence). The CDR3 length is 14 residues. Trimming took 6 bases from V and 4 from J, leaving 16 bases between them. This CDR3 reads CASNDLGSGETQYF. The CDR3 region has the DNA TGTGCCAGCAACGATCTAGGCAGCGGAGAGACCCAGTACTTC.

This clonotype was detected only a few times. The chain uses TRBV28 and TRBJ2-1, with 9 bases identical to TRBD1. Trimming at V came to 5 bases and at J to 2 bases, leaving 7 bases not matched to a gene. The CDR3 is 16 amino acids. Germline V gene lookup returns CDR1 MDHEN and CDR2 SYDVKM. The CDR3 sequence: CASSPGTGKAYNEQFF. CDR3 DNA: TGTGCCAGCAGTCCCGGGACAGGGAAGGCCTACAATGAGCAGTTCTTC.

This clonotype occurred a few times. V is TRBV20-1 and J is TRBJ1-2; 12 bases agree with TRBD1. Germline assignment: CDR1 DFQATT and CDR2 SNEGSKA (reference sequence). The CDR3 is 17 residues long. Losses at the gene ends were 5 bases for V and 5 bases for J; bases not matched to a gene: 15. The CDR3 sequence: CSAETGTGGAPGYGYTF. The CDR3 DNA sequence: TGCAGTGCTGAGACCGGGACAGGGGGCGCGCCGGGATATGGCTACACCTTC.

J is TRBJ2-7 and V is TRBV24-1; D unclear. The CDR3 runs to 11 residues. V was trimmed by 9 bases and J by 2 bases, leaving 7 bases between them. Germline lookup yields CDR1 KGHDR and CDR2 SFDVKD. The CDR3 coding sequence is TGTGCCACCGCTGAAACCTACGAGCAGTACTTC. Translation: CATAETYEQYF.